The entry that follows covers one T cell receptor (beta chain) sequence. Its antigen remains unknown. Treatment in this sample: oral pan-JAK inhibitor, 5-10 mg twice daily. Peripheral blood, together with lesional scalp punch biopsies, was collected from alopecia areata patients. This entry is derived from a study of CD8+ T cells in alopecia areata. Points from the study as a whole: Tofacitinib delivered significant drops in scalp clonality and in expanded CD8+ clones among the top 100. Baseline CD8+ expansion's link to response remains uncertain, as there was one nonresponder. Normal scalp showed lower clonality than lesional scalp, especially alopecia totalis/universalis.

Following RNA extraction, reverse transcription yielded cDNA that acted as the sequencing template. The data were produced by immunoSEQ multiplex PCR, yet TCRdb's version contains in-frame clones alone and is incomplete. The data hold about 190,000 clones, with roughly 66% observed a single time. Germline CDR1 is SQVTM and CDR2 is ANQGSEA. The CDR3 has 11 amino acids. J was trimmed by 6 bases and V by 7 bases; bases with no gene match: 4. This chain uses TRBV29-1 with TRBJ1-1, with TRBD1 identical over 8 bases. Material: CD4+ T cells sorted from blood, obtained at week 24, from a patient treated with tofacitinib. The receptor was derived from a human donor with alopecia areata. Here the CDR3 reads CSATGGAEAFF. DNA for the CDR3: TGCAGCGCTACAGGGGGGGCTGAAGCTTTCTTT. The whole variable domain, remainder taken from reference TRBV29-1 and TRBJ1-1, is SAVISQKPSRDICQRGTSLTIQCQVDSQVTMMFWYRQQPGQSLTLIATANQGSEATYESGFVIDKFPISRPNLTFSTLTVSNMSPEDSSIYLCSATGGAEAFFGQGTRLTVV.